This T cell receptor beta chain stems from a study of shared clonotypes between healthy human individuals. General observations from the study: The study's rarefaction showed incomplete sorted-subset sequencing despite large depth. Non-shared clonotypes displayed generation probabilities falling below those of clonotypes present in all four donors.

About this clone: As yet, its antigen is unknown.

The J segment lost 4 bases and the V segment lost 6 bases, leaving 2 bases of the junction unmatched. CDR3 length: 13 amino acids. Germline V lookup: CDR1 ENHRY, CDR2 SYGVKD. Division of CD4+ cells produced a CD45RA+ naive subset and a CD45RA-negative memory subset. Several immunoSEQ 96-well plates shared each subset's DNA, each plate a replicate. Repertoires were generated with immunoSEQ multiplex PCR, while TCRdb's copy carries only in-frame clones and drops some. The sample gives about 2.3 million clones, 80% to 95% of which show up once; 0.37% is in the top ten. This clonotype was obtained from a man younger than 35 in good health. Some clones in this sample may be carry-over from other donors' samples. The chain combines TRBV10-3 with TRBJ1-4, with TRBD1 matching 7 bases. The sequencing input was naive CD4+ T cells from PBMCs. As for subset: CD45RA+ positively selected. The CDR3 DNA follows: TGTGCCATCAGAGGGGACAGTAATGAAAAACTGTTTTTT. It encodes CAIRGDSNEKLFF.